This TCR beta chain originates from a study of cytomegalovirus exposure and HLA in healthy donors. Study results and limitations: A list of 164 TCR beta chains associated with cytomegalovirus was given. Usually a TCR sequence was rare, but some public TCRs were found in many donors. Per published reports, the classifier diagnosed cytomegalovirus status with high specificity and sensitivity.

Worth noting for this clone: The antigen is undetermined.

Profiling relied on immunoSEQ multiplex PCR, and the TCRdb table lists in-frame clones only, not all of them. The repertoire consists of some 99,000 clones, with 88% occurring once and the leading ten covering about 2%. The CDR3 is 16 residues long. Germline-derived CDR1 and CDR2 are LGHNA and YNFKEQ. The J segment lost 7 bases and the V segment lost 4 bases, leaving 9 bases of the junction unmatched. The chain couples TRBV4-2 to TRBJ2-2; 10 positions match TRBD1. This clonotype originated in a woman between 18 and 29 years old in good health and CMV-seronegative. The sequencing sample was made of PBMCs. The CDR3: CASSPSGQGLSGELFF. The CDR3 coding sequence is TGTGCCAGCAGCCCATCGGGACAGGGGCTAAGCGGGGAGCTGTTTTTT.